Listed here are 32 T cell receptor beta chains from one sample, sequenced in a study of shared clonotypes between healthy human individuals. Naive CD8 cells lacked CD45RO, underwent positive selection for CCR7 and left out terminally differentiated effector memory CD45RA+ cells. TCRdb keeps only in-frame clones here, not all; method: immunoSEQ multiplex PCR. Here the sample spans some 2,000,000 clones, about 95% being singletons. The specimen sequenced was naive CD8+ T cells sorted from blood. These receptors originate from a man aged 18 to 35 in good health.

V usage is TRBV27 and J usage is TRBJ2-7; no definite D call. V was shortened by 6 bases and J by 6 bases, with 12 bases between the two germline ends. Germline V CDR1 and CDR2: MNHEY, SMNVEV (reference sequence). This CDR3 is 12 amino acids long. The CDR3 protein is CASSGRSAEQYF. CDR3 nucleotide sequence: TGTGCCAGCAGCGGTAGGTCGGCCGAGCAGTACTTC.

The chain couples TRBV6-5 to TRBJ1-4, with unresolved D. The V and J ends lost 2 bases and 8 bases respectively, with 12 bases between them. CDR1 and CDR2 (germline): MNHEY, SVGAGI. The CDR3 runs 14 residues. This CDR3 is CASSYAQREEKLFF. CDR3 DNA: TGTGCCAGCAGTTACGCACAAAGAGAGGAAAAACTGTTTTTT.

V usage is TRBV5-6 and J usage is TRBJ2-7; D is unclear. CDR3 length: 15 amino acids. Germline CDR1 reads SGHDT; CDR2 reads YYEEEE. Trimming took off 0 bases at V and 3 bases at J, with 13 bases between the two ends. Here the CDR3 reads CASSLGADANYEQYF. The CDR3 nucleotides read TGTGCCAGCAGCTTGGGGGCGGACGCTAACTACGAGCAGTACTTC.

V gene TRBV5-6 combines with J gene TRBJ2-1, with 9 bases that match TRBD1. V dropped 0 bases and J dropped 9; count of bases not matched to a gene: 16. Germline CDR1 is SGHDT and CDR2 is YYEEEE. The CDR3 has 18 amino acids. The CDR3 bases are TGTGCCAGCAGCTTGGAGTGGACAGGGGAAATGAGAATGGTTGAGCAGTTCTTC. It specifies CASSLEWTGEMRMVEQFF.

The J gene is TRBJ2-5, the V gene TRBV19; TRBD1 or TRBD2 may be the D gene (6 bases each). The CDR3 has 15 amino acids. Trimming removed 3 bases at V and 3 bases at J, with 14 bases between. Germline CDR1 LNHDA, CDR2 SQIVND (reference sequence). CDR3 in amino acids: CASSILGGDKETQYF. The CDR3 coding sequence is TGTGCCAGTAGTATTTTGGGCGGGGACAAAGAGACCCAGTACTTC.

V gene TRBV27 combines with J gene TRBJ2-7; tentatively, D is TRBD1 or TRBD2 (5 bases each). The CDR3 runs to 15 residues. CDR1 and CDR2 from the germline V gene are MNHEY and SMNVEV (reference sequence). V was clipped by 6 bases and J by 3 bases, with 18 bases between them. In nucleotides, the CDR3 is TGTGCCAGCAGGGGAACCGGGACGTGGGGCTACGAGCAGTACTTC. Translating gives CASRGTGTWGYEQYF.

V is TRBV7-8 and J is TRBJ1-3; D unresolved. Trimming removed 1 base from V and 4 bases from J, with 11 bases in between. There are 15 residues in the CDR3. CDR1 is SGHVS and CDR2 is FQNEAQ in the germline V gene. CDR3 sequence: CASSLGATIGNTIYF. CDR3 in DNA: TGTGCCAGCAGCTTAGGTGCGACGATCGGAAACACCATATATTTT.

CDR3 sequence: CASSEGVATNEKLFF. DNA for the CDR3: TGTGCCAGCAGTGAAGGGGTTGCAACTAATGAAAAACTGTTTTTT. V and J are TRBV6-1 and TRBJ1-4; D unclear. With 1 base removed from V and 0 bases from J, the gap between germline ends came to 6 bases. This CDR3 contains 15 residues. The germline V gene encodes CDR1 MNHNS and CDR2 SASEGT.

The chain recombines TRBV5-1 with TRBJ2-7; 8 nucleotides match TRBD1. The CDR3 totals 13 residues. Germline V gene lookup returns CDR1 SGHRS and CDR2 YFSETQ. V was pared by 1 base and J by 6 bases, with 3 bases of the junction left unmatched. The DNA for the CDR3 is TGCGCCAGCAGCTTGAAACAGGGGGTCGAGCAGTACTTC. As protein: CASSLKQGVEQYF.

This chain uses TRBV6-5 with TRBJ2-1; weak D call: TRBD2 (7 bases). Trimming took off 0 bases at V and 7 bases at J, with 16 bases between the two ends. The CDR3 covers 16 residues. Germline V lookup: CDR1 MNHEY, CDR2 SVGAGI. The CDR3 bases are TGTGCCAGCAGTTACTCGGGGGCGGCCGGGGGGAATGAGCAGTTCTTC. Translation gives CASSYSGAAGGNEQFF.

This chain uses TRBV7-9 with TRBJ2-7; TRBD1 might be the D (5 bases). Germline V gives CDR1 SEHNR, CDR2 FQNEAQ (reference sequence). The CDR3 sequence is 13 residues long. V was pared by 6 bases and J by 2 bases, with 11 bases between. Here the CDR3 DNA reads TGTGCCAGCAGTTACGACAGTACCTACGAGCAGTACTTC. This sequence encodes CASSYDSTYEQYF.

The chain links TRBV11-2 to TRBJ2-3, with 10 bases that match TRBD2. After removal of 2 bases from V and 2 bases from J, the junction contained 4 bases not matched to a gene. This CDR3 spans 16 amino acids. Germline assignment: CDR1 SGHAT and CDR2 FQNNGV. The CDR3, as DNA: TGTGCCAGCAGCTTATTAGCGGGAGGCCTCACAGATACGCAGTATTTT. This translates into CASSLLAGGLTDTQYF.

This rearrangement joins TRBV5-1 to TRBJ2-2; 9 nucleotides align to TRBD2. V lost 3 bases, J lost 6 bases, and 9 bases stayed unmatched. The CDR3 loop spans 16 amino acids. Germline assignment: CDR1 SGHRS and CDR2 YFSETQ. The CDR3 sequence: CASSSDLAGRAGELFF. CDR3 DNA: TGCGCCAGCAGCTCCGACCTAGCGGGGAGGGCCGGGGAGCTGTTTTTT.

The gene calls are TRBV6-5 and TRBJ2-7, with D tentatively TRBD2 (5 bases). The CDR3 has 13 residues. Germline lookup yields CDR1 MNHEY and CDR2 SVGAGI. Trimming left V 4 bases short and J 0 bases short, with 7 bases between. DNA for the CDR3: TGTGCCAGCAGTTGGGAGAGCTCCTACGAGCAGTACTTC. Amino acid sequence: CASSWESSYEQYF.

The chain carries TRBV10-3 and TRBJ1-1; 7 nucleotides line up with TRBD1. The V gene end was trimmed by 0 bases and the J gene end by 3 bases; junction bases not matched to a gene: 13. From germline, CDR1 is ENHRY and CDR2 SYGVKD. The CDR3 has 18 amino acids. The CDR3 sequence: CAISESHRTDRLDTEAFF. The DNA for the CDR3 is TGTGCCATCAGTGAGTCGCATAGAACGGACAGGCTGGACACTGAAGCTTTCTTT.

This chain links TRBV9 with TRBJ2-5; 8 bases fit TRBD1. The CDR3 has 16 residues. CDR1 is SGDLS, CDR2 YYNGEE, per germline. The ends lost 5 bases at V and 6 bases at J; junction bases unmatched: 15. The CDR3 loop is CASRPFRRTGLKTQYF. CDR3 DNA sequence: TGTGCCAGCAGACCGTTTAGGAGGACAGGGCTTAAGACCCAGTACTTC.

This clone was picked up a small number of times. The chain carries TRBV27 and TRBJ1-5; 8 bases are shared with TRBD1. There are 15 residues in the CDR3. The junction had 6 bases not matched to a gene; V was cut back by 5 bases and J by 3 bases. Germline values: CDR1 MNHEY, CDR2 SMNVEV (reference sequence). CDR3 region: CASSPQGADNQPQHF. The DNA of the CDR3 is TGTGCCAGCAGTCCTCAGGGGGCGGACAATCAGCCCCAGCATTTT.

The J gene is TRBJ2-2, the V gene TRBV7-9, with 9 positions matching TRBD1. The V and J ends lost 5 bases and 6 bases, in that order; junction bases with no gene match: 10. The CDR3 consists of 16 residues. From germline, CDR1 is SEHNR and CDR2 FQNEAQ (reference sequence). For the CDR3, the DNA is TGTGCCAGCAGCCATCCTAGGACAGGGGTCTCCGGGGAGCTGTTTTTT. This gives the protein CASSHPRTGVSGELFF.

The CDR3 loop reads CAIRGLAVLDEQYF. The CDR3 region has the DNA TGTGCCATCAGAGGACTAGCGGTCTTGGACGAGCAGTACTTC. The genes are TRBV10-3 and TRBJ2-7, with 10 bases matching TRBD2. The CDR3 is 14 residues long. CDR1 and CDR2 (germline): ENHRY, SYGVKD. Trimming cost V 6 bases and J 5 bases; bases outside gene matches: 7.

The V gene is TRBV11-3, the J gene TRBJ2-3; D might be TRBD2 (5 bases). CDR1 is SGHNT, CDR2 YENEEA, per germline. The V and J ends lost 3 bases and 6 bases respectively, with 16 bases between them. CDR3 size: 15 residues. The CDR3 coding sequence is TGTGCCAGCAGCTTGTTAGCGCGTGGAATTGATACGCAGTATTTT. Its translation: CASSLLARGIDTQYF.

The J gene is TRBJ2-7, the V gene TRBV29-1; TRBD1 aligns across 7 bases. V gave up 2 bases and J gave up 0 bases; unmatched junction bases: 7. Germline V gene sequence: CDR1 SQVTM, CDR2 ANQGSEA. The CDR3 consists of 15 residues. Written as DNA, the CDR3 is TGCAGCGTTGAAAGGCCCGGGACAGCCTCCTACGAGCAGTACTTC. It is translated as CSVERPGTASYEQYF.

V is TRBV6-5 and J is TRBJ2-7; D might be TRBD2 (6 bases). V was pared by 10 bases and J by 0 bases, with 13 bases between. The CDR3 sequence is 13 residues long. Germline V gene data show CDR1 as MNHEY and CDR2 as SVGAGI. The CDR3 region has the DNA TGTGCCACCGCAGGGACTGGCTCCTACGAGCAGTACTTC. It codes for CATAGTGSYEQYF.

V gene TRBV5-8 combines with J gene TRBJ2-7, with 7 bases identical to TRBD1. This CDR3 has 14 amino acids. The germline CDR1 and CDR2 sequences are SGHTS and YDEGEE. J was trimmed by 2 bases and V by 3 bases; bases with no gene match: 5. The CDR3 sequence: CASSSGQAAYEQYF. CDR3 in DNA: TGTGCCAGCAGCTCAGGACAGGCCGCCTACGAGCAGTACTTC.

The gene calls are TRBV5-6 and TRBJ2-1; 9 positions agree with TRBD1. This CDR3 region has 15 residues. The V gene's germline CDR1 is SGHDT and CDR2 YYEEEE. Trimming took 0 bases from V and 5 from J; bases not matched to a gene: 3. The chain's CDR3 is CASSLETGGHNEQFF. In nucleotides, the CDR3 is TGTGCCAGCAGCTTGGAGACAGGGGGACACAATGAGCAGTTCTTC.

CDR3 loop: CSVRAVLGDSYGYTF. The DNA of the CDR3 is TGCAGCGTGAGGGCGGTCCTCGGGGACTCCTATGGCTACACCTTC. J is TRBJ1-2 and V is TRBV29-1; D is perhaps TRBD1 (5 bases). Trimming removed 6 bases at V and 4 bases at J, with 21 bases between. Germline-derived CDR1 and CDR2 are SQVTM and ANQGSEA. The CDR3 is 15 residues long.

V and J are TRBV10-2 and TRBJ1-6; 7 bases line up with TRBD1. V was pared by 6 bases and J by 10 bases, with 9 bases of the junction left unmatched. This CDR3 has 14 residues. CDR1 WSHSY and CDR2 SAAADI come from the germline V gene. CDR3 protein: CASRATGRESPLHF. The DNA for the CDR3 is TGCGCCAGCAGAGCGACAGGGAGGGAATCACCCCTCCACTTT.

This chain links TRBV10-1 with TRBJ2-2; 12 bases map to TRBD2. Germline CDR1 and CDR2: WNHNN and SYGVQD (reference sequence). Unmatched junction bases numbered 3, after V lost 5 bases and J lost 5 bases. This CDR3 has 15 residues. The CDR3 protein is CASSSSGRGTGELFF. CDR3 in DNA: TGCGCCAGCAGTTCTAGCGGGAGGGGAACCGGGGAGCTGTTTTTT.

The CDR3 nucleotides read TGCAGCGTTGAACTTACGGGGGGAAACCCCTACGAGCAGTACTTC. Protein sequence: CSVELTGGNPYEQYF. V gene TRBV29-1 combines with J gene TRBJ2-7, with TRBD2 matching over 7 bases. The CDR3 has 15 residues. V lost 2 bases, J lost 2 bases, and 9 bases stayed unmatched. Germline V CDR1 and CDR2: SQVTM, ANQGSEA.

The V gene is TRBV6-1, the J gene TRBJ2-3; tentative D call: TRBD1 (5 bases). CDR1 is MNHNS, CDR2 SASEGT, per germline. The CDR3 runs 13 residues. V lost 9 bases and J 0 bases, leaving 10 bases between the germline ends. Here the CDR3 DNA reads TGTGCCAGTAGGGGATCTAGCACAGATACGCAGTATTTT. It specifies CASRGSSTDTQYF.

This chain joins TRBV9 and TRBJ2-7, with TRBD1 matching over 8 bases. From germline, CDR1 is SGDLS and CDR2 YYNGEE. This CDR3 comprises 12 residues. Trimming at V came to 5 bases and at J to 4 bases, leaving 2 bases not matched to a gene. The CDR3 sequence is CASSGDRYEQYF. The CDR3 DNA reads TGTGCCAGCAGTGGGGACAGGTACGAGCAGTACTTC. The full variable domain, completed using reference TRBV9 and TRBJ2-7, is DSGVTQTPKHLITATGQRVTLRCSPRSGDLSVYWYQQSLDQGLQFLIQYYNGEERAKGNILERFSAQQFPDLHSELNLSSLELGDSALYFCASSGDRYEQYFGPGTRLTVT.

The chain carries TRBV11-2 and TRBJ2-5, with 8 nucleotides matching TRBD2. Germline V lookup: CDR1 SGHAT, CDR2 FQNNGV. The CDR3 loop spans 16 amino acids. With V trimmed by 7 bases and J by 4 bases, 14 bases remained unmatched. The CDR3 protein is CASTPGASGLGETQYF. The CDR3 nucleotides read TGTGCCAGCACCCCTGGGGCTAGCGGGTTGGGAGAGACCCAGTACTTC.

This chain links TRBV2 with TRBJ2-7; no definite D call. The CDR3 extends over 14 amino acids. Germline V gene data show CDR1 as SNHLY and CDR2 as FYNNEI. V lost 0 bases and J 3 bases, leaving 9 bases between the germline ends. The CDR3 DNA sequence: TGTGCCAGCAGTGAAGCGGGCAGAGTCTACGAGCAGTACTTC. It translates to CASSEAGRVYEQYF.